This T cell receptor (beta chain) was retrieved from a study of blood T cell repertoires in COVID-19. Germline assignment: CDR1 ENHRY and CDR2 SYGVKD. J gave up 2 bases and V 4 bases, and 5 bases lay outside the gene matches. The CDR3 runs to 15 residues. TCRdb keeps only in-frame clones here, not all; method: immunoSEQ multiplex PCR. The data show 270,000 or so clones, around 89% seen once. This chain links TRBV10-3 with TRBJ1-3; 7 bases are a match to TRBD1. The receptor comes from a woman aged 60-75 years with COVID-19, enrolled during active disease. Sequenced sample: peripheral blood. DNA for the CDR3: TGTGCCATCAGTGCAGGGCAGGGGGCTGGAAACACCATATATTTT. Translating it yields CAISAGQGAGNTIYF.